One sample yielded the 31 T cell receptor beta chains listed below, sequenced in a study of early T cells in non-severe SARS-CoV-2 infection. MiXCR, run by TCRdb on the 5' RACE reads, gives a single entry per CDR3 protein. Of more than 70,000 distinct CDR3 sequences in the sample, 9% to 15% were seen once. The sequenced sample consisted of whole blood. These receptors were collected from an adult who was a healthcare worker with PCR-confirmed SARS-CoV-2 infection or an uninfected control (not recorded which).

V gene TRBV18 combines with J gene TRBJ2-1, with D unresolved. The CDR3 sequence is 13 residues long. Trimming left V 3 bases short and J 6 bases short, with 9 bases between. Germline CDR1 KGHSH, CDR2 LQKENI. The CDR3 coding sequence is TGTGCCAGCTCACCTCCGGGTATCAATGAGCAGTTCTTC. Translation gives CASSPPGINEQFF.

Notes on this clonotype: This may be a read error, as it is one base from a much larger clone. The chain couples TRBV21-1 to TRBJ2-7; the D call in the table, TRBD2, was not verified against the DNA. TRBV21-1 is listed as a pseudogene. The CDR3 runs 13 residues. CDR3 DNA: TGTGCCAGCAGCTTGAGACTAGCGGACGAGCAGTACTTC. Translation gives CASSLRLADEQYF.

This clonotype was counted only a few times. The gene calls are TRBV12-5 and TRBJ2-3, with a weak D call TRBD2 (6 bases). Trimming removed 5 bases at V and 0 bases at J, with 15 bases between. CDR1 LGHNT and CDR2 FRNRAP come from the germline V gene. The CDR3 runs 16 residues. CDR3 DNA: TGTGCTAGTGGTCCGGCGGACTATACTAGCACAGATACGCAGTATTTT. Its translation is CASGPADYTSTDTQYF.

This clonotype has at least ten counts. CDR3 DNA: TGTGCCAGCAGTTTTATGTACAATGAGCAGTTCTTC. It is translated as CASSFMYNEQFF. The V call is TRBV6-2 or TRBV6-3, the J call TRBJ2-1; D is unclear. Germline V gives CDR1 MNHEY, CDR2 SVGEGT. The length of the CDR3 is 12 residues. Trimming took off 4 bases at V and 4 bases at J, with 5 bases between the two ends.

This chain connects TRBV12-3 or TRBV12-4 to TRBJ2-7; D call uncertain. CDR3 length: 14 amino acids. The V gene lost 4 bases and the J gene lost 3 bases, with 13 bases spanning the gap. The CDR3 loop is CASSSGRQDYEQYF. CDR3 coding DNA: TGTGCCAGCAGTTCGGGTCGGCAAGACTACGAGCAGTACTTC.

This clonotype was observed at least ten times. The J gene is TRBJ2-4, the V gene TRBV27; D remains unclear. CDR3 length equals 16 residues. Deletions cut 0 bases from V and 0 bases from J, with 9 bases between. Germline-derived CDR1 and CDR2 are MNHEY and SMNVEV (reference sequence). Here the CDR3 reads CASSLSLPLAKNIQYF. In nucleotides, the CDR3 is TGTGCCAGCAGTTTATCCCTACCTCTAGCCAAAAACATTCAGTACTTC.

The gene calls are TRBV5-8 and TRBJ1-5, with a tentative D call TRBD1 (6 bases). CDR3 length equals 16 residues. V dropped 9 bases and J dropped 3 bases, with 22 bases sitting between them. The germline CDR1 and CDR2 sequences are SGHTS and YDEGEE. DNA for the CDR3: TGTGCCAACAGTAGGGGGGAAAAACCATACAATCAGCCCCAGCATTTT. Translating gives CANSRGEKPYNQPQHF.

Only a few counts were recorded for this clonotype. The J gene is TRBJ2-4, the V gene TRBV14; 8 nucleotides align to TRBD1. CDR3 size: 16 residues. Germline CDR1 and CDR2: SGHDN and FVKESK. V lost 2 bases to trimming and J lost 6 bases; unmatched junction nucleotides: 9. The CDR3 spells CASSQYRTGGRNIQYF. CDR3 sequence (DNA): TGTGCCAGCAGCCAATACAGAACAGGGGGAAGAAACATTCAGTACTTC.

This clonotype was seen ten or more times. The chain carries TRBV29-1 and TRBJ1-5; D might be TRBD1 (6 bases). The length of the CDR3 is 13 residues. Per germline, CDR1 SQVTM and CDR2 ANQGSEA. V lost 6 bases to trimming and J lost 4 bases, with 13 bases between them. Here the CDR3 reads CSVGSQGNQPQHF. The CDR3, as DNA: TGCAGCGTCGGGTCCCAGGGGAATCAGCCCCAGCATTTT.

This clonotype was observed a few times. The chain has TRBV5-4 and TRBJ1-2; D is unresolved. Trimming left V 0 bases short and J 4 bases short, with 10 bases between. This CDR3 contains 14 residues. Germline loops: CDR1 SGHNT, CDR2 YYREEE (reference sequence). The DNA for the CDR3 is TGTGCCAGCAGCTTGGCGGTACAGCCCTATGGCTACACCTTC. Protein: CASSLAVQPYGYTF. The whole variable domain, remainder taken from reference TRBV5-4 and TRBJ1-2, is ETGVTQSPTHLIKTRGQQVTLRCSSQSGHNTVSWYQQALGQGPQFIFQYYREEENGRGNFPPRFSGLQFPNYSSELNVNALELDDSALYLCASSLAVQPYGYTFGSGTRLTVV.

This clonotype was seen only once. The chain is built from TRBV14 and TRBJ2-7, with 9 bases identical to TRBD2. This CDR3 comprises 16 residues. Trimming took 2 bases from V and 2 from J; bases not matched to a gene: 7. From germline, CDR1 is SGHDN and CDR2 FVKESK. The CDR3 protein is CASSQLSGRRPYEQYF. CDR3 coding DNA: TGTGCCAGCAGCCAATTAAGCGGGAGGAGACCCTACGAGCAGTACTTC.

This clonotype appeared a few times. This chain connects TRBV19 to TRBJ2-6; D is uncertain. Germline V gives CDR1 LNHDA, CDR2 SQIVND (reference sequence). The CDR3 consists of 13 residues. V was shortened by 10 bases and J by 4 bases, with 11 bases between the two germline ends. The CDR3 protein is CATALRGANVLTF. The DNA of the CDR3 is TGTGCCACGGCTTTGAGGGGGGCCAACGTCCTGACTTTC.

The table lists this clonotype with a few counts. This chain connects TRBV5-4 to TRBJ2-7, with TRBD2 matching over 10 bases. The CDR3 sequence is 14 residues long. Per the germline V gene, CDR1 is SGHNT and CDR2 is YYREEE (reference sequence). The trim removed 3 bases at V and 7 bases at J, leaving 7 bases unmatched. The CDR3 DNA reads TGTGCCAGCAGCTCGACTAGCGGGTCTTGGGAGCAGTACTTC. It yields the protein CASSSTSGSWEQYF.

The table lists this clonotype with a few counts. The CDR3 loop is CASSSYITSGSSYEQYF. The CDR3 nucleotides read TGTGCCAGCAGCTCCTACATTACTAGCGGGAGCTCCTACGAGCAGTACTTC. This chain links TRBV5-8 with TRBJ2-7; 11 bases align to TRBD2. With 3 bases clipped from V and 0 bases from J, the junction kept 8 bases outside the gene matches. The CDR3 is 17 residues long. CDR1 and CDR2 from the germline V gene are SGHTS and YDEGEE.

The genes are TRBV7-2 and TRBJ2-7; D remains unclear. The CDR3 has 14 residues. Trimming left V 3 bases short and J 6 bases short, with 15 bases between. From germline, CDR1 is SGHTA and CDR2 FQGNSA. The CDR3 DNA sequence: TGTGCCAGCAGCTTCACCGGTGTTTGGGGCGAGCAGTACTTC. Its protein is CASSFTGVWGEQYF.

This clonotype has only a few counts. The J gene is TRBJ2-3, the V gene TRBV5-5, with D perhaps matching TRBD1 or TRBD2 (5 bases each). The CDR3 runs to 13 residues. The V end lost 5 bases, the J end lost 3 bases, and 10 bases lay between the germline ends. Germline CDR1 and CDR2: SGHKS and YYEKEE (reference sequence). Here the CDR3 reads CASRGPGTDTQYF. The CDR3 DNA sequence: TGTGCCAGCAGGGGGCCGGGGACAGATACGCAGTATTTT.

This clonotype was seen repeatedly, ten times or more. This rearrangement joins TRBV9 to TRBJ2-2, with no clear D. Germline V gives CDR1 SGDLS, CDR2 YYNGEE. Trimming left V 0 bases short and J 7 bases short, with 10 bases between. The CDR3 loop spans 14 amino acids. CDR3 sequence: CASSVGQANGELFF. CDR3 nucleotides: TGTGCCAGCAGCGTAGGGCAGGCTAACGGGGAGCTGTTTTTT.

This sequence joins TRBV7-2 and TRBJ1-4; TRBD1 agrees at 8 bases. CDR1 and CDR2 from the germline V gene are SGHTA and FQGNSA. V trimming: 2 bases; J trimming: 8 bases; junction bases outside the gene matches: 4. CDR3 size: 14 residues. The CDR3 DNA sequence: TGTGCCAGCAGCTTACAGGGGGCTAGAGAAAAACTGTTTTTT. Amino acids: CASSLQGAREKLFF.

This chain links TRBV7-9 with TRBJ1-3; no definite D call. The CDR3 loop spans 13 amino acids. The ends were cut back, 2 bases at V and 5 bases at J, with 7 bases in the middle. Germline loops: CDR1 SEHNR, CDR2 FQNEAQ (reference sequence). CDR3: CASSLNGRNTIYF. The CDR3 region has the DNA TGTGCCAGCAGCTTAAACGGCAGAAACACCATATATTTT.

The CDR3 loop reads CASSLDLARSYEQYF. The CDR3 bases are TGCGCCAGCAGCTTGGATTTAGCGCGCTCCTACGAGCAGTACTTC. The chain uses TRBV5-1 and TRBJ2-7; TRBD2 might be the D (5 bases). Germline-derived CDR1 and CDR2 are SGHRS and YFSETQ. The CDR3 extends over 15 amino acids. V lost 0 bases to trimming and J lost 0 bases, with 10 bases between them.

V gene TRBV2 combines with J gene TRBJ2-1; D is tentatively TRBD1 or TRBD2 (5 bases each). V shed 8 bases and J shed 0 bases, with 11 bases lying between them. The CDR3 spans 14 residues. In germline, CDR1 is SNHLY, CDR2 FYNNEI. The CDR3: CASLPGSSYNEQFF. The CDR3 nucleotides read TGTGCCAGCCTTCCAGGGAGCTCCTACAATGAGCAGTTCTTC.

The V and J genes are TRBV13 and TRBJ2-1; a weak D match, TRBD2 (7 bases). Germline V gene sequence: CDR1 PRHDT, CDR2 FYEKMQ (reference sequence). The CDR3 is 15 amino acids. V dropped 5 bases and J dropped 7 bases, with 18 bases sitting between them. The CDR3 reads CASSERGRGGNEQFF. CDR3 nucleotides: TGTGCCAGCAGCGAGAGGGGCAGGGGAGGGAATGAGCAGTTCTTC.

There are a few counts of this clonotype. V usage is TRBV11-2 and J usage is TRBJ2-7; TRBD2 might be the D (6 bases). Per the germline V gene, CDR1 is SGHAT and CDR2 is FQNNGV. Between the trimmed V and J ends, which lost 1 base and 3 bases, there was a span of 13 bases. This CDR3 has 15 residues. The CDR3 DNA follows: TGTGCCAGCAGCTTAGGCCTGGCGGGAAACTACGAGCAGTACTTC. Translating it yields CASSLGLAGNYEQYF. Full variable domain (rest looked up from reference TRBV11-2 and TRBJ2-7): EAGVAQSPRYKIIEKRQSVAFWCNPISGHATLYWYQQILGQGPKLLIQFQNNGVVDDSQLPKDRFSAERLKGVDSTLKIQPAKLEDSAVYLCASSLGLAGNYEQYFGPGTRLTVT.

The V gene is TRBV27, the J gene TRBJ2-1; D not certain. In germline, CDR1 is MNHEY, CDR2 SMNVEV (reference sequence). The CDR3 sequence is 14 residues long. The ends were cut back, 5 bases at V and 0 bases at J, with 8 bases in the middle. CDR3: CASSESNSYNEQFF. CDR3 nucleotides: TGTGCCAGCAGTGAGAGTAACTCCTACAATGAGCAGTTCTTC.

J is TRBJ2-7 and V is TRBV10-3, with 7 positions matching TRBD1. The CDR3 has 15 residues. J gave up 2 bases and V 3 bases, and 7 bases lay outside the gene matches. Germline CDR1 and CDR2: ENHRY and SYGVKD. CDR3 DNA sequence: TGTGCCATCAGTGACACGGACAGGACTCCCTACGAGCAGTACTTC. It encodes CAISDTDRTPYEQYF.

V is TRBV12-3 or TRBV12-4 and J is TRBJ1-6; 10 nucleotides align to TRBD1. This CDR3 is 18 amino acids long. The trim removed 2 bases at V and 3 bases at J, leaving 7 bases unmatched. CDR3 nucleotides: TGTGCCAGCAGTTTAATAGACAGGGGGCGCGTCTATAATTCACCCCTCCACTTT. This codes for CASSLIDRGRVYNSPLHF.

This clonotype was seen many times. The rearrangement links TRBV27 to TRBJ2-5; 9 bases are a match to TRBD1. CDR1 and CDR2 (germline): MNHEY, SMNVEV (reference sequence). Trimming removed 4 bases from V and 6 bases from J; junction bases left unmatched: 6. This CDR3 is built from 14 residues. CDR3 in amino acids: CASSSGTGQKTQYF. The CDR3 coding sequence is TGTGCCAGCAGTTCCGGGACAGGGCAAAAGACCCAGTACTTC.

V and J are TRBV5-1 and TRBJ1-6; D gene uncertain. Germline V gene sequence: CDR1 SGHRS, CDR2 YFSETQ. The V end lost 3 bases, the J end lost 10 bases, and 17 bases lay between the germline ends. The length of the CDR3 is 15 residues. The CDR3 DNA is TGCGCCAGCAGCTCTTCTTCCGGGTGGGAGTCACCCCTCCACTTT. Its translation is CASSSSSGWESPLHF. The full variable domain, in which reference TRBV5-1 and TRBJ1-6 provide the parts outside the CDR3, is KAGVTQTPRYLIKTRGQQVTLSCSPISGHRSVSWYQQTPGQGLQFLFEYFSETQRNKGNFPGRFSGRQFSNSRSEMNVSTLELGDSALYLCASSSSSGWESPLHFGNGTRLTVT.

This clonotype was seen many times. The chain links TRBV4-3 to TRBJ2-2, with D possibly TRBD2 on 6 matching bases. This CDR3 is 15 amino acids long. Germline values: CDR1 LGHNA, CDR2 YSLEER. With 4 bases removed from V and 5 bases from J, the gap between germline ends came to 14 bases. The CDR3 loop reads CASSRIWTTTGELFF. The CDR3 coding sequence is TGCGCCAGCAGCCGAATATGGACTACTACCGGGGAGCTGTTTTTT.

This chain links TRBV13 with TRBJ2-5; D gene ambiguous. The CDR3 sequence is 13 residues long. V was cut by 5 bases and J by 4 bases, with 11 bases left in between. CDR1 PRHDT and CDR2 FYEKMQ come from the germline V gene (reference sequence). This CDR3 reads CASSKRQGETQYF. The CDR3 nucleotides are TGTGCCAGCAGCAAACGACAAGGAGAGACCCAGTACTTC.

J is TRBJ2-1 and V is TRBV20-1; no definite D call. The CDR3 runs to 14 residues. The V gene's germline CDR1 is DFQATT and CDR2 SNEGSKA (reference sequence). With 1 base removed from V and 0 bases from J, the gap between germline ends came to 7 bases. The CDR3 is CSARGHGSYNEQFF. The CDR3 nucleotides read TGCAGTGCTAGAGGCCACGGCTCCTACAATGAGCAGTTCTTC.